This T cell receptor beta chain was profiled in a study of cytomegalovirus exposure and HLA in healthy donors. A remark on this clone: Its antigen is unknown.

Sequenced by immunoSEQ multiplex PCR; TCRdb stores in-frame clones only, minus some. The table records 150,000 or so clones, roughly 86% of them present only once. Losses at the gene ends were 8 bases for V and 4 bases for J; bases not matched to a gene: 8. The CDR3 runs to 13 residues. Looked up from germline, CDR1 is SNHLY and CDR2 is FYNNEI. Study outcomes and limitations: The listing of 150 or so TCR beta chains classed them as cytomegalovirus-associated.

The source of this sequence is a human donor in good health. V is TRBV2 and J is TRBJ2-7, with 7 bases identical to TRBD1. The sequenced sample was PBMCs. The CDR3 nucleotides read TGTGCCAGCGGACAGGAGATACTATACGAGCAGTACTTC. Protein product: CASGQEILYEQYF.